This is a list of T cell receptor beta chains from one sample in a study of T cells after yellow fever vaccination. TCRdb itself ran the 5' RACE reads through MiXCR, one entry per CDR3 protein. The sample lists around 25,000 distinct CDR3 sequences; approximately 4.9% were seen once. This sample comprised PBMCs, either bulk or a sorted T-cell subset (CD4+, CD8+, memory, or dextramer-sorted; not recorded which), obtained on the day of the yellow fever booster vaccination. Receptors were obtained from a young man who received the YFV17D yellow fever vaccine. CDR3s include the opening cysteine and the closing phenylalanine or tryptophan.

J: TRBJ1-5; V: TRBV7-9; length: 16; CDR3: CASSLGAEGSNQPQHF
J: TRBJ2-3; V: TRBV25-1; length: 15; CDR3: CASSDGGQVTDTQYF
J: TRBJ2-1; V: TRBV5-1; length: 15; CDR3: CASSSIAGSYNEQFF
J: TRBJ2-2; V: TRBV6-6; length: 14; CDR3: CASSLDRGSGELFF
J: TRBJ1-5; V: TRBV24-1; length: 13; CDR3: CATSGTGNQPQHF
J: TRBJ2-1; V: TRBV20-1; length: 14; CDR3: CSAIPGQAYNEQFF
J: TRBJ1-1; V: TRBV28; length: 14; CDR3: CASSTQGLFLEAFF
J: TRBJ1-6; V: TRBV4-2; length: 16; CDR3: CASSQATTAINSPLHF
J: TRBJ2-1; V: TRBV2; length: 13; CDR3: CATSDRVPNEQFF
J: TRBJ2-3; V: TRBV28; length: 17; CDR3: CASSPPAVLLGRRPQYF
J: TRBJ2-7; V: TRBV2; length: 12; CDR3: CASSENAYEQYF
J: TRBJ2-6; V: TRBV11-2; length: 14; CDR3: CASSFFLGANVLTF
J: TRBJ2-3; V: TRBV7-3; length: 16; CDR3: CASSAAVGRGKDTQYF
J: TRBJ1-1; V: TRBV5-1; length: 15; CDR3: CASSLEGTGNTEAFF
J: TRBJ2-7; V: TRBV4-2; length: 15; CDR3: CASSLSSSGVYEQYF
J: TRBJ1-1; V: TRBV4-1; length: 12; CDR3: CASSRVGARAFF
J: TRBJ1-4; V: TRBV20-1; length: 14; CDR3: CSAKAPGLNEKLFF